These 19 T cell receptor beta chains were all obtained from the same sample, sequenced in a study of T cell responses to AZD1222 COVID-19 vaccine. Sequenced by immunoSEQ multiplex PCR; TCRdb stores in-frame clones only, minus some. The sample contains over 110,000 clones, 80% to 90% of which appear only once. Sample: peripheral blood, taken on day 0 of AZD1222 vaccination. All receptors come from an adult in good health.

CDR3 in amino acids: CASSVGGTSDYEQYF. The CDR3 nucleotides read TGTGCCAGCAGCGTAGGAGGGACTAGCGACTACGAGCAGTACTTC. The V gene is TRBV9, the J gene TRBJ2-7, with 10 bases identical to TRBD2. Losses at the gene ends were 0 bases for V and 3 bases for J; bases not matched to a gene: 3. Germline values: CDR1 SGDLS, CDR2 YYNGEE. The CDR3 loop spans 15 amino acids.

The chain combines TRBV18 with TRBJ2-5, with 7 bases fitting TRBD1. Looked up from germline, CDR1 is KGHSH and CDR2 is LQKENI. The CDR3 covers 14 residues. V was clipped by 2 bases and J by 1 base; unmatched bases: 1. CDR3 region: CASSPYRGQETQYF. CDR3 nucleotides: TGTGCCAGCTCACCATACAGGGGCCAAGAGACCCAGTACTTC.

This chain connects TRBV2 to TRBJ2-1; 8 bases line up with TRBD2. The trim removed 4 bases at V and 7 bases at J, leaving 12 bases unmatched. The CDR3 sequence is 16 residues long. CDR1 is SNHLY, CDR2 FYNNEI, per germline. This CDR3 is CASSGQAGAGRNEQFF. In DNA form, the CDR3 reads TGTGCCAGCAGTGGTCAAGCGGGAGCCGGTAGGAATGAGCAGTTCTTC.

The chain links TRBV11-2 to TRBJ1-1, with TRBD1 matching over 8 bases. From germline, CDR1 is SGHAT and CDR2 FQNNGV. Trimming at V came to 2 bases and at J to 9 bases, leaving 5 bases not matched to a gene. The CDR3 contains 13 residues. The CDR3 sequence: CASSLTGDRKAFF. In nucleotides, the CDR3 is TGTGCCAGCAGCTTAACTGGGGACAGGAAAGCTTTCTTT. Full variable domain (outside the CDR3, taken from reference TRBV11-2 and TRBJ1-1): EAGVAQSPRYKIIEKRQSVAFWCNPISGHATLYWYQQILGQGPKLLIQFQNNGVVDDSQLPKDRFSAERLKGVDSTLKIQPAKLEDSAVYLCASSLTGDRKAFFGQGTRLTVV.

The CDR3 protein is CASNSLDSISYEQYF. The CDR3 DNA reads as TGTGCCAGCAATAGTTTGGACAGCATCTCCTACGAGCAGTACTTC. The chain joins TRBV28 to TRBJ2-7, with TRBD1 as a possible D gene (6 bases). The germline V gene has CDR1 MDHEN and CDR2 SYDVKM. This CDR3 comprises 15 residues. V was shortened by 7 bases and J by 0 bases, with 16 bases between the two germline ends.

The genes are TRBV2 and TRBJ1-1; 9 nucleotides align to TRBD1. Trimming cost V 5 bases and J 7 bases; bases outside gene matches: 8. This CDR3 contains 14 residues. Germline-derived CDR1 and CDR2 are SNHLY and FYNNEI. The CDR3 protein is CASSTGQGRIEAFF. The CDR3 DNA reads TGTGCCAGCAGTACAGGACAGGGGAGAATTGAAGCTTTCTTT.

The J gene is TRBJ1-1, the V gene TRBV27; no clear D gene. Germline CDR1 is MNHEY and CDR2 is SMNVEV (reference sequence). V shed 4 bases and J shed 1 base, with 7 bases lying between them. The CDR3 spans 13 residues. The CDR3 is CASSYFGNTEAFF. The CDR3 bases are TGTGCCAGCAGTTATTTCGGGAACACTGAAGCTTTCTTT.

The J gene is TRBJ1-4, the V gene TRBV11-2; 9 nucleotides agree with TRBD1. J gave up 2 bases and V 5 bases, and 6 bases lay outside the gene matches. CDR3 length: 16 amino acids. The germline V gene has CDR1 SGHAT and CDR2 FQNNGV. The chain's CDR3 is CASSNRDRDTNEKLFF. CDR3 nucleotide sequence: TGTGCCAGCAGCAACCGGGACAGGGACACTAATGAAAAACTGTTTTTT. Complete variable domain (other parts from reference TRBV11-2 and TRBJ1-4): EAGVAQSPRYKIIEKRQSVAFWCNPISGHATLYWYQQILGQGPKLLIQFQNNGVVDDSQLPKDRFSAERLKGVDSTLKIQPAKLEDSAVYLCASSNRDRDTNEKLFFGSGTQLSVL.

The chain's CDR3 is CASRDGSGNTIYF. The CDR3 bases are TGTGCCAGCCGCGACGGCTCTGGAAACACCATATATTTT. V and J are TRBV7-3 and TRBJ1-3; D gene unclear. Germline CDR1 is SGHTA and CDR2 is FQGTGA. This CDR3 comprises 13 residues. The germline V and J ends were trimmed by 8 bases and 0 bases, with 8 bases remaining between them.

The V and J genes are TRBV2 and TRBJ2-2; TRBD1 matches 7 bases. The CDR3 covers 16 residues. V shed 4 bases, J shed 6 bases, and the junction held 11 bases outside the gene matches. The germline V gene has CDR1 SNHLY and CDR2 FYNNEI. The CDR3 protein is CASSGPRGRGAGELFF. Here the CDR3 DNA reads TGTGCCAGCAGTGGGCCGAGGGGGCGAGGCGCCGGGGAGCTGTTTTTT.

The chain joins TRBV6-5 to TRBJ1-2; a weak D match, TRBD1 (6 bases). CDR3 length: 16 residues. V was trimmed by 2 bases and J by 6 bases, leaving 19 bases between them. Germline CDR1 MNHEY, CDR2 SVGAGI. The CDR3 loop reads CASSYTFEGGADGYTF. CDR3 nucleotide sequence: TGTGCCAGCAGTTACACATTCGAAGGGGGTGCAGATGGCTACACCTTC.

The chain carries TRBV30 and TRBJ1-3; the D gene is possibly TRBD1 (6 bases). The germline V gene has CDR1 GTSNPN and CDR2 SVGIG (reference sequence). This CDR3 has 13 residues. Trimming removed 0 bases at V and 3 bases at J, with 6 bases between. This CDR3 is CAWSVQGGNTIYF. The DNA of the CDR3 is TGTGCCTGGAGTGTACAGGGTGGAAACACCATATATTTT.

The chain recombines TRBV7-2 with TRBJ2-5; D possibly corresponds to TRBD2 (5 bases). Germline values: CDR1 SGHTA, CDR2 FQGNSA. The CDR3 is made up of 14 amino acids. V lost 1 base to trimming and J lost 5 bases, with 11 bases between them. The chain's CDR3 is CASSLVLGGETQYF. CDR3 nucleotides: TGTGCCAGCAGCTTAGTCTTGGGCGGGGAGACCCAGTACTTC.

This chain uses TRBV6-5 with TRBJ2-7; D is perhaps TRBD1 or TRBD2 (5 bases each). Germline assignment: CDR1 MNHEY and CDR2 SVGAGI. The CDR3 loop spans 13 amino acids. The germline V and J ends were trimmed by 4 bases and 3 bases, with 10 bases remaining between them. This chain's CDR3 is CASSWSGGYEQYF. The CDR3 nucleotides are TGTGCCAGCAGTTGGTCTGGGGGCTACGAGCAGTACTTC.

V is TRBV4-1 and J is TRBJ1-5; TRBD1 matches 9 bases. The CDR3 extends over 15 amino acids. The germline gives CDR1 MGHRA, CDR2 YSYEKL. J was trimmed by 4 bases and V by 3 bases; bases with no gene match: 4. The CDR3 protein is CASSQAGTGNQPQHF. The DNA for the CDR3 is TGCGCCAGCAGCCAGGCCGGGACAGGGAATCAGCCCCAGCATTTT.

A few counts support this clone. The chain is built from TRBV6-5 and TRBJ1-5; 8 bases map to TRBD1. In germline, CDR1 is MNHEY, CDR2 SVGAGI. Trimming took 6 bases from V and 7 from J; bases not matched to a gene: 5. The CDR3 extends over 13 amino acids. CDR3 region: CASRPTGGQPQHF. In DNA form, the CDR3 reads TGTGCCAGCAGACCTACAGGGGGACAGCCCCAGCATTTT.

V and J are TRBV28 and TRBJ2-4; D might be TRBD1 (7 bases). Germline V lookup: CDR1 MDHEN, CDR2 SYDVKM. V lost 5 bases, J lost 6 bases, and 14 bases lay in between. The CDR3 sequence is 14 residues long. CDR3 protein: CASSPRQGGNIQYF. CDR3 nucleotides: TGTGCCAGCAGTCCGCGACAGGGAGGAAACATTCAGTACTTC.

The V gene is TRBV7-9, the J gene TRBJ1-6; the D is unclear. The CDR3 runs to 14 residues. V was cut by 3 bases and J by 7 bases, with 10 bases left in between. The V gene's germline CDR1 is SEHNR and CDR2 FQNEAQ (reference sequence). In DNA, the CDR3 is TGTGCCAGCAGCTTCGGGTCGATGAATTCACCCCTCCACTTT. Translation gives CASSFGSMNSPLHF.

V gene TRBV28 combines with J gene TRBJ2-7; TRBD1 aligns across 10 bases. Germline V gene lookup returns CDR1 MDHEN and CDR2 SYDVKM. The CDR3 length is 15 residues. V shed 6 bases and J 7 bases; nucleotides not matched to a gene: 12. CDR3 in amino acids: CASSESGQGPLEQYF. CDR3 DNA: TGTGCCAGCAGCGAGTCGGGACAGGGGCCTCTTGAGCAGTACTTC.